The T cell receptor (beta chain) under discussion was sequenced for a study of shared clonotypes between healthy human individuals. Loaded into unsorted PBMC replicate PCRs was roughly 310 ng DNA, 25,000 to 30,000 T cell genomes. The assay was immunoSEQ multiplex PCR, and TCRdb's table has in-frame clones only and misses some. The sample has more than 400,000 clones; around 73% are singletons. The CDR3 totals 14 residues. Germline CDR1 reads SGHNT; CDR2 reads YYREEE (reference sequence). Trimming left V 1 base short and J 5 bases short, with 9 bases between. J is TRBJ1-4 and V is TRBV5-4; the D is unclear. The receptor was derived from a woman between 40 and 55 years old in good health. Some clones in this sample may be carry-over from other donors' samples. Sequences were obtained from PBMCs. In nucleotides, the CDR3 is TGTGCCAGCAGCTTGTCACCAGGCAATGAAAAACTGTTTTTT. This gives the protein CASSLSPGNEKLFF.